One sample yielded the 17 T cell receptor beta chains listed below, sequenced in a study of graft-versus-host responses after intestinal transplantation. Libraries were prepared by immunoSEQ multiplex PCR; TCRdb keeps only in-frame clonotypes and omits some of them. Of tens of thousands of clones listed, approximately 94% are singletons. These receptors lack a known antigen. Sequencing was performed on unstimulated CD4+ T cells sorted from spleen or lymph node cells, taken before transplant. All receptors come from a human donor who was the organ donor for an intestinal transplant.

This clone was observed once. The chain recombines TRBV9 with TRBJ1-5; unclear D gene. Per the germline V gene, CDR1 is SGDLS and CDR2 is YYNGEE. The V end was cut by 0 bases, the J end by 1 base, with 5 bases between. The CDR3 covers 14 residues. The CDR3 loop reads CASSVEGSNQPQHF. CDR3 DNA sequence: TGTGCCAGCAGCGTAGAAGGGAGCAATCAGCCCCAGCATTTT.

The V gene is TRBV2, the J gene TRBJ2-1; D gene uncertain. V lost 6 bases to trimming and J lost 3 bases, with 3 bases between them. The CDR3 is made up of 11 amino acids. Germline CDR1 is SNHLY and CDR2 is FYNNEI. The CDR3 DNA is TGTGCCAGCAGCTACTACAATGAGCAGTTCTTC. Translated: CASSYYNEQFF.

The V and J genes are TRBV6-6 and TRBJ1-2, with D uncertain. The CDR3 sequence is 12 residues long. Looked up from germline, CDR1 is MNHNY and CDR2 is SVGAGI (reference sequence). The V gene lost 6 bases and the J gene lost 0 bases, with 5 bases spanning the gap. The CDR3 DNA reads as TGTGCCAGCAGGGGAGCTAACTATGGCTACACCTTC. Translation gives CASRGANYGYTF.

The chain links TRBV5-6 to TRBJ2-5; TRBD1 is a possible D gene (6 bases). The CDR3 contains 15 residues. V was cut by 4 bases and J by 0 bases, with 13 bases left in between. CDR1 and CDR2 (germline): SGHDT, YYEEEE. This CDR3 reads CASSTTRGYQETQYF. The DNA for the CDR3 is TGTGCCAGCAGCACGACCAGGGGCTACCAAGAGACCCAGTACTTC.

A remark on this clone: A read error is likely, as this CDR3 ends without the conserved phenylalanine or tryptophan. This chain links TRBV28 with TRBJ2-7; 8 positions agree with TRBD1. The V and J ends lost 3 bases and 6 bases, in that order; junction bases with no gene match: 10. In germline, CDR1 is MDHEN, CDR2 SYDVKM. The CDR3 has 15 amino acids. As DNA, the CDR3 is TGTGCCAGCAGTTTTCTGTCCAGGGGGCAAGGCGAGCAGTACCTC. Encoded protein: CASSFLSRGQGEQYL.

The CDR3 loop reads CASSLDGGPYNEQFF. DNA for the CDR3: TGTGCCAGCAGCTTGGACGGGGGGCCTTACAATGAGCAGTTCTTC. The chain has TRBV5-5 and TRBJ2-1, with D perhaps TRBD2 (7 bases). V lost 0 bases and J 4 bases, leaving 11 bases between the germline ends. CDR1 and CDR2 from the germline V gene are SGHKS and YYEKEE (reference sequence). The length of the CDR3 is 15 residues.

This chain connects TRBV6-5 to TRBJ1-5, with TRBD1 as a possible D gene (5 bases). Between the trimmed V and J ends, which lost 5 bases and 4 bases, there was a span of 9 bases. The germline V gene has CDR1 MNHEY and CDR2 SVGAGI. This CDR3 comprises 13 residues. CDR3 region: CASSQDINQPQHF. The CDR3 nucleotides are TGTGCCAGCAGTCAGGACATAAATCAGCCCCAGCATTTT.

The chain is built from TRBV10-3 and TRBJ2-5; 7 nucleotides align to TRBD2. The CDR3 contains 15 residues. CDR1 and CDR2 from the germline V gene are ENHRY and SYGVKD. The ends lost 0 bases at V and 2 bases at J; junction bases unmatched: 3. This chain's CDR3 is CAISESTSQQETQYF. The CDR3 DNA follows: TGTGCCATCAGTGAGTCGACTAGCCAACAAGAGACCCAGTACTTC.

The gene calls are TRBV28 and TRBJ1-2; D is ambiguous. CDR1 is MDHEN and CDR2 is SYDVKM in the germline V gene. The CDR3 covers 12 residues. Trimming shortened V by 5 bases and J by 0 bases, and 4 bases separated the two germline ends. Written as DNA, the CDR3 is TGTGCCAGCAGTACTACTAACTATGGCTACACCTTC. As protein: CASSTTNYGYTF.

The genes are TRBV28 and TRBJ1-5; 8 bases align to TRBD1. With V trimmed by 10 bases and J by 6 bases, 14 bases remained unmatched. The CDR3 runs 15 residues. CDR1 and CDR2 (germline): MDHEN, SYDVKM. The CDR3 DNA is TGTGCCACGACTAGCGGGCAGGGGGCTCGTCAGCCCCAGCATTTT. Its protein product is CATTSGQGARQPQHF.

V usage is TRBV5-1 and J usage is TRBJ2-1; no clear D. CDR3 size: 13 residues. Germline V lookup: CDR1 SGHRS, CDR2 YFSETQ. The V end lost 0 bases, the J end lost 5 bases, and 6 bases lay between the germline ends. CDR3 loop: CASSLGGHNEQFF. The CDR3 DNA is TGCGCCAGCAGCTTGGGGGGTCACAATGAGCAGTTCTTC.

The gene calls are TRBV4-1 and TRBJ1-4; unclear D gene. Germline V lookup: CDR1 MGHRA, CDR2 YSYEKL. V shed 4 bases and J shed 8 bases, with 14 bases lying between them. This CDR3 has 14 residues. This chain's CDR3 is CASSPNTLREKLFF. The CDR3 DNA reads as TGCGCCAGCAGCCCTAATACGCTAAGGGAAAAACTGTTTTTT.

The rearrangement joins TRBV6-5 to TRBJ2-2; TRBD1 might be the D (6 bases). CDR1 MNHEY and CDR2 SVGAGI come from the germline V gene. The CDR3 spans 13 residues. Trimming left V 7 bases short and J 1 base short, with 7 bases between. CDR3 in amino acids: CASKDRNTGELFF. The CDR3 DNA reads as TGTGCCAGCAAGGACAGGAACACCGGGGAGCTGTTTTTT.

This sequence joins TRBV19 and TRBJ1-1, with 8 bases fitting TRBD1. This CDR3 is built from 13 residues. In germline, CDR1 is LNHDA, CDR2 SQIVND (reference sequence). The V and J ends lost 5 bases and 4 bases, in that order; junction bases with no gene match: 3. CDR3 amino acids: CASSRTGTTEAFF. DNA for the CDR3: TGTGCCAGTAGTCGGACAGGGACCACTGAAGCTTTCTTT.

The V call is TRBV18, the J call TRBJ2-7; 10 nucleotides align to TRBD2. There are 16 residues in the CDR3. Trimming took 1 base from V and 1 from J; bases not matched to a gene: 4. Germline V CDR1 and CDR2: KGHSH, LQKENI. The CDR3 DNA follows: TGTGCCAGCTCACCACGCGCTAGCGGGGGTTCCTACGAGCAGTACTTC. It yields the protein CASSPRASGGSYEQYF.

The chain couples TRBV7-2 to TRBJ2-7, with D unclear. Germline CDR1 and CDR2: SGHTA and FQGNSA. With 0 bases removed from V and 4 bases from J, the gap between germline ends came to 7 bases. This CDR3 is 13 amino acids long. CDR3 loop: CASSLAAAYEQYF. The CDR3 DNA reads as TGTGCCAGCAGCTTAGCGGCGGCGTACGAGCAGTACTTC. Supplemented by reference TRBV7-2 and TRBJ2-7, the full variable domain reads GAGVSQSPSNKVTEKGKDVELRCDPISGHTALYWYRQSLGQGLEFLIYFQGNSAPDKSGLPSDRFSAERTGGSVSTLTIQRTQQEDSAVYLCASSLAAAYEQYFGPGTRLTVT.

This clone appeared once. The V gene is TRBV12-5, the J gene TRBJ1-5; a weak D match, TRBD1 (6 bases). V was shortened by 5 bases and J by 9 bases, with 17 bases between the two germline ends. The germline V gene has CDR1 LGHNT and CDR2 FRNRAP. The CDR3 spans 14 residues. CDR3 sequence (DNA): TGTGCTAGTGGTATGGGGCCGCAAGGGGGGCCCCAGCATTTT. It encodes CASGMGPQGGPQHF.